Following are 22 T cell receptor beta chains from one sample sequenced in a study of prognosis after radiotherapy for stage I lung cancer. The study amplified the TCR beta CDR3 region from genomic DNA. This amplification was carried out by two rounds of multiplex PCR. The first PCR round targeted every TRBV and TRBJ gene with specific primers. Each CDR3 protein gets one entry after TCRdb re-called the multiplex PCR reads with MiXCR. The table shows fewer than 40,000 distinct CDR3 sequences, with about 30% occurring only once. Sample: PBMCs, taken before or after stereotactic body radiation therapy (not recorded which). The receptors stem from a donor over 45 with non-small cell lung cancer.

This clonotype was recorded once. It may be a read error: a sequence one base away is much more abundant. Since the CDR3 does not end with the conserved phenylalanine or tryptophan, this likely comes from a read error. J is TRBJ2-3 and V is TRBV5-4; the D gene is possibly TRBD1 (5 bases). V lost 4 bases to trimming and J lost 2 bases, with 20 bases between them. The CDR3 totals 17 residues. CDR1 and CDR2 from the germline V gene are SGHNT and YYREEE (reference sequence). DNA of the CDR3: TGTGCCAGCAGCCCACCGGGTGGTGGGGCCCACACAGATACGCAGTATCTT. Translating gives CASSPPGGGAHTDTQYL.

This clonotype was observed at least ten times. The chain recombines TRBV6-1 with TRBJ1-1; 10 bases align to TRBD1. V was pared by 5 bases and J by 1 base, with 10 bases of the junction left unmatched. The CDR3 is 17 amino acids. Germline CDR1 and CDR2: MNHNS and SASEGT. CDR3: CASSLTTGGAQNTEAFF. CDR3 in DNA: TGTGCCAGCAGTCTAACGACAGGGGGCGCTCAGAACACTGAAGCTTTCTTT.

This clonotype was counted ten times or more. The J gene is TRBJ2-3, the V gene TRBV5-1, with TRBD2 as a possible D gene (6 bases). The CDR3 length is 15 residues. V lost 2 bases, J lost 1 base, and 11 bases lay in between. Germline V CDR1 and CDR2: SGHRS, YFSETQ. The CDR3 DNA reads TGCGCCAGCAGCTTAAGTCCTAGCGGCACAGATACGCAGTATTTT. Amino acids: CASSLSPSGTDTQYF.

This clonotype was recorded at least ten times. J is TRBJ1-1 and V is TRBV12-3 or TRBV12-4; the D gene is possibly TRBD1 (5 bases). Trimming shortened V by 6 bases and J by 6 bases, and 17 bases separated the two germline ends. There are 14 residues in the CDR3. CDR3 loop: CASSPRESTAEAFF. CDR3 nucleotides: TGTGCCAGCAGCCCTAGGGAATCGACAGCTGAAGCTTTCTTT.

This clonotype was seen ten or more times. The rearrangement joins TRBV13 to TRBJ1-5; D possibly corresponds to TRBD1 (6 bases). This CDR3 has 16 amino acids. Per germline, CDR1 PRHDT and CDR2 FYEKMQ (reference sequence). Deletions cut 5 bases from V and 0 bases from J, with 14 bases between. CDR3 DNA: TGTGCCAGCAGCCCCAGGACAGAGGATAGCAATCAGCCCCAGCATTTT. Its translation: CASSPRTEDSNQPQHF.

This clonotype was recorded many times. In DNA form, the CDR3 reads TGTGCCAGCAGCTTAGACCAGGGTGCCAACTATGGCTACACCTTC. It translates to CASSLDQGANYGYTF. The chain employs TRBV11-1 and TRBJ1-2, with TRBD1 as a possible D gene (5 bases). CDR3 length equals 15 residues. V shed 1 base and J shed 2 bases, with 11 bases lying between them. Germline V lookup: CDR1 SGHAT, CDR2 FQDESV (reference sequence).

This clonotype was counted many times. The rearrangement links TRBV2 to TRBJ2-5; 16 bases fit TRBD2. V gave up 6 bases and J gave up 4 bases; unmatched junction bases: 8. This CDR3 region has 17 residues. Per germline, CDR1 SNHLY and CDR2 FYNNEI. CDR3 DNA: TGTGCCAGCAGGGAGGGACTAGCGGGAGGGCCGGGAGAGACCCAGTACTTC. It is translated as CASREGLAGGPGETQYF.

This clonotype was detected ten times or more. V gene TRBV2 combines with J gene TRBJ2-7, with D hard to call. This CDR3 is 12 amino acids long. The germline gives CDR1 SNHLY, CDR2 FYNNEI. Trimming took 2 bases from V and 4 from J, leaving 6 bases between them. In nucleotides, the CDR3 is TGTGCCAGCAGTGAATCGGAATACGAGCAGTACTTC. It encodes CASSESEYEQYF.

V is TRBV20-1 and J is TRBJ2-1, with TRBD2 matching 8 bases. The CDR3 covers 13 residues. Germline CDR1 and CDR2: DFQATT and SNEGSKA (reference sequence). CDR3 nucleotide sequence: TGCAGCTTACTAGCGGTAACCTACAATGAGCAGTTCTTC. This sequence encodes CSLLAVTYNEQFF.

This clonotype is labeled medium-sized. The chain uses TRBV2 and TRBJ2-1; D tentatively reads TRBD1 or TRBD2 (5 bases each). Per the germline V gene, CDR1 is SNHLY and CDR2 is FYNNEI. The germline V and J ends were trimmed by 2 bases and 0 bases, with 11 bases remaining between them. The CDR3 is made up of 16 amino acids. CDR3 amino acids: CASSEKGTGSYNEQFF. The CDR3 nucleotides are TGTGCCAGCAGTGAAAAGGGGACCGGCTCCTACAATGAGCAGTTCTTC.

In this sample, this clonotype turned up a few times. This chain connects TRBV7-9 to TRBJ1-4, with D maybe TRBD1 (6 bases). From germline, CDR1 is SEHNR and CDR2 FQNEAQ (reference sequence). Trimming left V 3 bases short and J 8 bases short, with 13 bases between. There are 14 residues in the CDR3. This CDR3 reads CASSLDSAREKLFF. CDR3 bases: TGTGCCAGCAGCTTGGACAGCGCTAGGGAAAAACTGTTTTTT.

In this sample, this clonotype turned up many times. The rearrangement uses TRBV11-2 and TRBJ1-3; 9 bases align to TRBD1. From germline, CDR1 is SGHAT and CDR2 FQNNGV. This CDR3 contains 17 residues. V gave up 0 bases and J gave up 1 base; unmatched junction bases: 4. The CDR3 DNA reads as TGTGCCAGCAGCTTAGATGGGGACAGGGTTTCTGGAAACACCATATATTTT. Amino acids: CASSLDGDRVSGNTIYF.

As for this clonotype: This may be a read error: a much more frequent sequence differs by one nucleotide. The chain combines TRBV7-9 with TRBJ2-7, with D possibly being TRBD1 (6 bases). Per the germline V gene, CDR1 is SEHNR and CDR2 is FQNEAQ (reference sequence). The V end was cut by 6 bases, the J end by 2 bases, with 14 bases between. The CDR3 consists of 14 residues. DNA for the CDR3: TGTGCCAGCAGAGAACAGGGCCTCCCCTACGAGCAGTACTTC. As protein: CASREQGLPYEQYF.

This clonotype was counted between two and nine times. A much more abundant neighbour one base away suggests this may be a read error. DNA for the CDR3: TGTGCCAGTAGTAGTTTGGAAAGCGGATACCTCTACGAGCAGTACTTC. Translating it yields CASSSLESGYLYEQYF. The genes are TRBV19 and TRBJ2-7; D perhaps matches TRBD2 (5 bases). V lost 4 bases and J lost 3, with 19 bases in between. The CDR3 sequence is 16 residues long. Germline-derived CDR1 and CDR2 are LNHDA and SQIVND (reference sequence).

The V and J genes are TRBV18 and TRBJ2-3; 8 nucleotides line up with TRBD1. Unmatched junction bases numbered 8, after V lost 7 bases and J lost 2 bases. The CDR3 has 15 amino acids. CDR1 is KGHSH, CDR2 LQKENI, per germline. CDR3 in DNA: TGTGCCAGCTGCCGGACAGGGCAGGCCACAGATACGCAGTATTTT. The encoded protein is CASCRTGQATDTQYF.

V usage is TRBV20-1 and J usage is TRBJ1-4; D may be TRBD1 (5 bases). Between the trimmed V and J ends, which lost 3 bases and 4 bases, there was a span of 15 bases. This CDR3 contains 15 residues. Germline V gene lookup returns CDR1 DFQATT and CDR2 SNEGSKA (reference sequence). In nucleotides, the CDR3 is TGCAGTGCTAGGAAGAGCGGACACCATAATGAAAAACTGTTTTTT. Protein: CSARKSGHHNEKLFF.

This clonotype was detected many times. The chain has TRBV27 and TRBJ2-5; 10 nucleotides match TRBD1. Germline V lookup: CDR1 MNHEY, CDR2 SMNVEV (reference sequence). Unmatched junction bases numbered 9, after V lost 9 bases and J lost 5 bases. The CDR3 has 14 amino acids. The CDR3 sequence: CASSPWTGGETQYF. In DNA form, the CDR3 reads TGTGCCAGTAGCCCGTGGACAGGGGGGGAGACCCAGTACTTC.

The DNA of the CDR3 is TGTGCCAGCAGCCTTCGCAGGGCCGGGGGTGGAAACACCATATATTTT. This sequence encodes CASSLRRAGGGNTIYF. The V call is TRBV28, the J call TRBJ1-3; weak D call: TRBD1 (5 bases). There are 16 residues in the CDR3. Trimming left V 6 bases short and J 3 bases short, with 18 bases between. Germline CDR1 is MDHEN and CDR2 is SYDVKM.

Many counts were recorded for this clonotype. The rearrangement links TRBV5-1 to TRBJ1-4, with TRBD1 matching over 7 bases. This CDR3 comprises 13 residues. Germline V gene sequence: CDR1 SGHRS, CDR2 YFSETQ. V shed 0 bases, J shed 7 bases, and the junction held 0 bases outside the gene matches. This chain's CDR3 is CASSLGQGEKLFF. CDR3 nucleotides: TGCGCCAGCAGCTTGGGACAGGGTGAAAAACTGTTTTTT.

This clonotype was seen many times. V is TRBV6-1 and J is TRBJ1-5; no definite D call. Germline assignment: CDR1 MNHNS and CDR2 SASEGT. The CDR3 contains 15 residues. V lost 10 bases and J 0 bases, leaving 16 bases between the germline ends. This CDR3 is CATNKDGYSNQPQHF. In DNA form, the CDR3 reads TGTGCCACCAACAAGGACGGGTATAGCAATCAGCCCCAGCATTTT.

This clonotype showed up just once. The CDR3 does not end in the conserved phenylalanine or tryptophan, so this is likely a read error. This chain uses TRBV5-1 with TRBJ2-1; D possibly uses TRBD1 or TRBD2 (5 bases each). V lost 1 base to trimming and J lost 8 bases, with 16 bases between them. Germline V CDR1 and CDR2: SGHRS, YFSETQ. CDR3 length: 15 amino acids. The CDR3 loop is CASSLWGREEYEQFS. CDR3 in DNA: TGCGCCAGCAGCTTGTGGGGACGGGAAGAGTATGAGCAGTTCTCC.

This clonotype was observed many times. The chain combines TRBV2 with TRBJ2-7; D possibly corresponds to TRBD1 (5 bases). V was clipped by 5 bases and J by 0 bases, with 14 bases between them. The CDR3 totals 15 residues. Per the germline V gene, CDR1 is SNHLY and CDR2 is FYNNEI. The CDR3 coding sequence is TGTGCCAGCAGTTCCGTACAGGAGAGCTCCTACGAGCAGTACTTC. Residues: CASSSVQESSYEQYF.